The T cell receptor (beta chain) under discussion was sequenced for a study of early T cells in non-severe SARS-CoV-2 infection. Study at large: Sequencing used unsorted whole-blood bulk RNA, so chains lack pairing. Overall study results and limits: VDJdb-based matching was biased toward anti-spike CD8 responses and missed private and CD4 specificities.

The CDR3 covers 14 residues. CDR1 and CDR2 (germline): SQVTM, ANQGSEA. With 6 bases removed from V and 2 bases from J, the gap between germline ends came to 11 bases. Unique molecular identifiers were affixed to single, distinct cDNA molecules. TCRdb independently ran MiXCR on the 5' RACE reads; one entry per CDR3 protein. The sample has tens of thousands of distinct CDR3 sequences, over 4.5% seen once. This clonotype was seen at least ten times. Its antigen is still unknown. The TCR originated in an adult who was a healthcare worker with PCR-confirmed SARS-CoV-2 infection or an uninfected control (not recorded which). The specimen comprised whole blood, sampled at baseline. The chain links TRBV29-1 to TRBJ2-6; D may be TRBD2 (6 bases). The CDR3 region has the DNA TGCAGCGTGGCCGCGGGGACTGGGGCCAACGTCCTGACTTTC. Amino acids: CSVAAGTGANVLTF.